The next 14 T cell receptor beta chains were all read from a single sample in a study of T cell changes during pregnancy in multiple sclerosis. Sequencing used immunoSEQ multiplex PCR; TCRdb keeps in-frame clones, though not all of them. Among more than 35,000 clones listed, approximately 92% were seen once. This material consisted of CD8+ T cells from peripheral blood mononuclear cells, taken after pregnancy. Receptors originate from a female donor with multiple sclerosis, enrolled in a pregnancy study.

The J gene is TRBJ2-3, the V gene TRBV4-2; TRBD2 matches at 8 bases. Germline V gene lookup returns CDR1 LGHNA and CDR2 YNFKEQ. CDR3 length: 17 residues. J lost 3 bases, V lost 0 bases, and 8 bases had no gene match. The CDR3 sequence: CASSQDGTGGPTDTQYF. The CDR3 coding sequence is TGTGCCAGCAGCCAAGATGGGACGGGGGGGCCAACAGATACGCAGTATTTT.

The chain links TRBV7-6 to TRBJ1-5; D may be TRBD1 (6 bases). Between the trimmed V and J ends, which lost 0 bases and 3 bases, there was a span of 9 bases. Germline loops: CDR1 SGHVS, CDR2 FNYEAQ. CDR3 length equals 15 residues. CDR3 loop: CASSLATGINQPQHF. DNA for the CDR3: TGTGCCAGCAGCTTAGCTACAGGGATCAATCAGCCCCAGCATTTT.

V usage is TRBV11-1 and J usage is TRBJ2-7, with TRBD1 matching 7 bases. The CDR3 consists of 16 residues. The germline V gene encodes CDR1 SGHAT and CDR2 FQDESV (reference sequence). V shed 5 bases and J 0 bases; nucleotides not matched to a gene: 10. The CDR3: CASSPRGGERSYEQYF. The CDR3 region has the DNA TGTGCCAGCAGCCCCCGAGGGGGCGAACGCTCCTACGAGCAGTACTTC.

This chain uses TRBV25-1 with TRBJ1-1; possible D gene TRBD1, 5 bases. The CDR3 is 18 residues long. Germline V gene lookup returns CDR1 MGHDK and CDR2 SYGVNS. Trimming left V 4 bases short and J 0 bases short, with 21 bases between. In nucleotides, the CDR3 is TGTGCCAGCAGTGGGTTTGGGGGAGGAACATCAATGAACACTGAAGCTTTCTTT. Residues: CASSGFGGGTSMNTEAFF. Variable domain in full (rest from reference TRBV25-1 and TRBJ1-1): EADIYQTPRYLVIGTGKKITLECSQTMGHDKMYWYQQDPGMELHLIHYSYGVNSTEKGDLSSESTVSRIRTEHFPLTLESARPSHTSQYLCASSGFGGGTSMNTEAFFGQGTRLTVV.

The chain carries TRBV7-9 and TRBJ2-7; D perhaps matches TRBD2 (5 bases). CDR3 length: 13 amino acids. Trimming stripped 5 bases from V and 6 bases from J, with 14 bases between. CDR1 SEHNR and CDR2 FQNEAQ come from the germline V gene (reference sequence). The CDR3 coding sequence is TGTGCCAGCAGCGCGGGCCCTGGAGTCGAGCAGTACTTC. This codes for CASSAGPGVEQYF.

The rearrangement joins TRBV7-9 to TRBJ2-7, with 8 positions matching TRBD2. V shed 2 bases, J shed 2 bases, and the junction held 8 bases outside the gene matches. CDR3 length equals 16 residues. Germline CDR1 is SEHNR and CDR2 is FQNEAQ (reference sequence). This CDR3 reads CASSLHPSGSAYEQYF. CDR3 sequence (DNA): TGTGCCAGCAGCTTACACCCGAGCGGGAGCGCCTACGAGCAGTACTTC.

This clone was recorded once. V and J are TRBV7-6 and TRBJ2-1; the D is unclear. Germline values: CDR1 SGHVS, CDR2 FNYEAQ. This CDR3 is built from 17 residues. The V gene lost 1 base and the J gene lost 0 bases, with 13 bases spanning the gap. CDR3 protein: CASSLELGHSSYNEQFF. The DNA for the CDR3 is TGTGCCAGCAGCTTAGAATTGGGCCATAGCTCCTACAATGAGCAGTTCTTC.

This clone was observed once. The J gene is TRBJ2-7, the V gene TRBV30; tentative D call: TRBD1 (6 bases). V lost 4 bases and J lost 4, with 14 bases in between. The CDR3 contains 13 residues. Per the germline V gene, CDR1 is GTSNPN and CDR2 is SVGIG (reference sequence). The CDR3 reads CAWTRDNSYEQYF. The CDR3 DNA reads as TGTGCCTGGACCCGGGACAACTCTTACGAGCAGTACTTC.

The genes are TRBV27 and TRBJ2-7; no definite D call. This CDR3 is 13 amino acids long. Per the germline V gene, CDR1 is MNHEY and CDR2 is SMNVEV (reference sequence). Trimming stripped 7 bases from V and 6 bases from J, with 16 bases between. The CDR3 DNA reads TGTGCCAGCAATAATGTCGTGAGTGGCGAGCAGTACTTC. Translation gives CASNNVVSGEQYF.

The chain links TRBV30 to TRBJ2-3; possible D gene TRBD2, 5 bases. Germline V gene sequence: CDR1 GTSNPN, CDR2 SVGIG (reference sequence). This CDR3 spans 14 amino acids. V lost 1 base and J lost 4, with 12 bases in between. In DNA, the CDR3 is TGTGCCTGGAGTGCCCTTCTAGCTTCAGATACGCAGTATTTT. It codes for CAWSALLASDTQYF. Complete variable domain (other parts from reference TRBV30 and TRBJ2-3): SQTIHQWPATLVQPVGSPLSLECTVEGTSNPNLYWYRQAAGRGLQLLFYSVGIGQISSEVPQNLSASRPQDRQFILSSKKLLLSDSGFYLCAWSALLASDTQYFGPGTRLTVL.

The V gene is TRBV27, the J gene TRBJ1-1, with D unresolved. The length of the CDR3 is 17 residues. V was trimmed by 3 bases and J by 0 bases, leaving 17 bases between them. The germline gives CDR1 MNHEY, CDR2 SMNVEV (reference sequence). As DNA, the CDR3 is TGTGCCAGCAGTTTTTTGGCAACCTTACCTTTGAACACTGAAGCTTTCTTT. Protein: CASSFLATLPLNTEAFF.

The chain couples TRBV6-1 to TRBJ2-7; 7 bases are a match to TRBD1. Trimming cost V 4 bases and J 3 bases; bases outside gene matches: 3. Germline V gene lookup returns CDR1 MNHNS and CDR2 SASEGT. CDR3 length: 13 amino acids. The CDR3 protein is CASSGDSGYEQYF. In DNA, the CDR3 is TGTGCCAGCAGTGGGGACAGTGGCTACGAGCAGTACTTC.

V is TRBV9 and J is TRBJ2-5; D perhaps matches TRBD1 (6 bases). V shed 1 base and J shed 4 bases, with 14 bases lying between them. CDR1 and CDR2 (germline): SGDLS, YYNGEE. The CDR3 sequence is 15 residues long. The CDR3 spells CASSVSPGESETQYF. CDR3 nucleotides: TGTGCCAGCAGCGTATCCCCAGGGGAGTCAGAGACCCAGTACTTC.

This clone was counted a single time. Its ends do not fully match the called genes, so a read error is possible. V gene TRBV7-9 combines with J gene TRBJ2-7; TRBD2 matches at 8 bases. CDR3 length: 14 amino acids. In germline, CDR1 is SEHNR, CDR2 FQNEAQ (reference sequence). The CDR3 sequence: CASTLGTSLYEQYF. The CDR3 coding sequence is TGTGCCAGCACCTTAGGGACTAGTCTCTACGAGCAGTACTTC.